This T cell receptor (beta chain) was sequenced in a study of regulatory T cells in long-lasting Graves disease. Overall study findings and caveats: Compared with new cases, persistent Graves' patients showed reduced TCR diversity.

Sample time point: persistent/refractory GD, antithyroid drugs over 5 years with positive TRAb. Extracted RNA from PBMCs served as the source of the TCR library. In regard to this clonotype: Its antigen is not known.

V was pared by 7 bases and J by 5 bases, with 15 bases of the junction left unmatched. The CDR3 consists of 16 residues. CDR1 and CDR2 from the germline V gene are SEHNR and FQNEAQ (reference sequence). According to the study, TCR beta libraries were built with iRepertoire HTBI primers and CDR3-region Arm-PCR. TCRdb re-called the multiplex PCR reads with MiXCR, one entry per CDR3 protein. Counted here are over 250,000 distinct CDR3 sequences, more than 20% occurring once; the ten biggest clones make up approximately 60%. The sequences come from peripheral blood mononuclear cells (PBMCs), collected when the disease was refractory, from a patient treated with antithyroid drugs. This chain links TRBV7-9 with TRBJ2-5, with 8 bases that match TRBD2. The receptor's source is a female donor with Graves disease. CDR3 in amino acids: CASINLAGRSVETQYF. Here the CDR3 DNA reads TGTGCCAGCATCAACCTAGCGGGCCGGAGTGTGGAGACCCAGTACTTC.